This note documents a single T cell receptor beta chain sequence. Authors' methods: How many nucleated cells were present was estimated from reference gene primer amplification. Clones were read by immunoSEQ multiplex PCR, and TCRdb kept only the in-frame ones, dropping some. V and J calls and clone size are given by that table; D and trimming were obtained from the DNA. The table shows roughly 290,000 clones, with around four fifths occurring only once. Between the trimmed V and J ends, which lost 4 bases and 4 bases, there was a span of 14 bases. Germline-derived CDR1 and CDR2 are MDHEN and SYDVKM. The CDR3 has 15 residues. The data originate from a study of blood T cell repertoires in COVID-19. The wider study: Some COVID-19 samples were acute and others convalescent; all came from the United States, Italy and Spain. PBMCs, B-cell-depleted T cells, or T cells were the source of the cDNA or gDNA that made up the material.

The chain employs TRBV28 and TRBJ2-1; TRBD2 might be the D (6 bases). Sequenced: peripheral blood. The sequence derives from a woman in her forties or fifties with active or convalescent COVID-19. The CDR3 protein is CASSSIRGVYNEQFF. CDR3 in DNA: TGTGCCAGCAGTTCTATCCGCGGGGTATACAATGAGCAGTTCTTC.